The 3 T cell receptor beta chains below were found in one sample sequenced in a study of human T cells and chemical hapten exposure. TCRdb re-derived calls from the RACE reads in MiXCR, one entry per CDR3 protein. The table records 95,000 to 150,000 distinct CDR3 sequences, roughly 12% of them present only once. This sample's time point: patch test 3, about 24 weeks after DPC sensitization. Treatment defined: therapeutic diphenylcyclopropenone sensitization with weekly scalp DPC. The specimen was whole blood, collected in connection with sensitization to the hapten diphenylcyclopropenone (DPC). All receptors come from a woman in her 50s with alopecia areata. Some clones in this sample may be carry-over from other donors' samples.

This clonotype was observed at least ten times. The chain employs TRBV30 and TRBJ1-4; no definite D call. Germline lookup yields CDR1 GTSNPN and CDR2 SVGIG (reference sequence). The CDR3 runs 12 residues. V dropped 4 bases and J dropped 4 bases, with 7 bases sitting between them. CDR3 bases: TGTGCCTGGACGGGAATTAATGAAAAACTGTTTTTT. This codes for CAWTGINEKLFF. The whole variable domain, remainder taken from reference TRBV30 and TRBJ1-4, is SQTIHQWPATLVQPVGSPLSLECTVEGTSNPNLYWYRQAAGRGLQLLFYSVGIGQISSEVPQNLSASRPQDRQFILSSKKLLLSDSGFYLCAWTGINEKLFFGSGTQLSVL.

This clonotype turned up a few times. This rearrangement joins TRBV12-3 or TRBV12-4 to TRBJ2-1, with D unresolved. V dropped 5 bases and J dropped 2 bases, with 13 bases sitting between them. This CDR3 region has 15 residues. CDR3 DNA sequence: TGTGCCAGCAGTCCTCTCAAAGGGCCCTACAATGAGCAGTTCTTC. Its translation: CASSPLKGPYNEQFF.

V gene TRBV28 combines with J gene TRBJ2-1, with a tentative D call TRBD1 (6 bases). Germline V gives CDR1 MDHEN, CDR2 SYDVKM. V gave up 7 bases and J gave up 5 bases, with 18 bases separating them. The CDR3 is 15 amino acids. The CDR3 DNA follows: TGTGCCAGCACTCCCCAGGGGATCGCCCACAATGAGCAGTTCTTC. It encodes CASTPQGIAHNEQFF.